This T cell receptor beta chain was profiled in a study of graft-versus-host responses after intestinal transplantation. About the study: Every recipient underwent anti-thymocyte globulin induction, then tacrolimus and steroids for three to four years. The study's findings and limits: Marrow from the recipient contained GvH clones, some of which had appeared first in ileum or blood.

As regards this clone: Antigen: not known.

The assay was immunoSEQ multiplex PCR, and TCRdb's table has in-frame clones only and misses some. Seen here are 9,500 to 15,000 clones, 93% observed once, and the top ten hold more than 20%. CDR3 length equals 15 residues. V lost 0 bases to trimming and J lost 3 bases, with 13 bases between them. Germline-derived CDR1 and CDR2 are SGHDT and YYEEEE. The rearrangement joins TRBV5-6 to TRBJ2-7; D might be TRBD1 (6 bases). This sample comprised PBMCs, obtained 109 to 110 days after intestinal transplant. The TCR comes from a human patient who received an intestinal transplant, so some T cells may come from the graft donor. The CDR3 protein is CASSLVWDKDYEQYF. CDR3 nucleotide sequence: TGTGCCAGCAGCTTGGTTTGGGACAAAGACTACGAGCAGTACTTC.